This passage covers 23 T cell receptor beta chains from one sample sequenced in a study of blood T cells in healthy people across ages. Alongside a J-beta primer mix, a sample-barcoded 5' primer served in a second PCR lasting about 7 to 11 cycles. From the 5' RACE reads, TCRdb called clonotypes with MiXCR, one entry per CDR3 protein. The sample yields about 730,000 distinct CDR3 sequences, 35% to 45% seen once. What was sequenced was blood. The receptors derive from a woman aged 55-69 years in good health.

The rearrangement links TRBV2 to TRBJ1-2, with 7 bases fitting TRBD1. CDR1 is SNHLY and CDR2 is FYNNEI in the germline V gene. The CDR3 runs to 12 residues. The junction had 1 base not matched to a gene; V was cut back by 3 bases and J by 6 bases. The CDR3: CASSDDRDGYTF. DNA for the CDR3: TGTGCCAGCAGTGATGACAGGGATGGCTACACCTTC.

Details on this clonotype: Mismatch with germline at one junction end may stem from a read error. The chain links TRBV4-3 to TRBJ2-3, with D perhaps TRBD2 (5 bases). Germline CDR1 and CDR2: LGHNA and YSLEER. The CDR3 sequence is 13 residues long. The CDR3 nucleotides are TGCGTCAGCAGCCACGGACTGACAGATACGCAGTATTTT. Amino acids: CVSSHGLTDTQYF.

This clonotype was observed a handful of times. This rearrangement joins TRBV7-2 to TRBJ1-5; the D gene is possibly TRBD1 (5 bases). V was pared by 3 bases and J by 5 bases, with 20 bases between. The CDR3 contains 17 residues. The germline CDR1 and CDR2 sequences are SGHTA and FQGNSA. The DNA for the CDR3 is TGTGCCAGCAGCTTTGGTCCCCCAGGGACGGGACATCAGCCCCAGCATTTT. As protein: CASSFGPPGTGHQPQHF.

This clonotype was observed a handful of times. This rearrangement joins TRBV7-9 to TRBJ1-1; TRBD1 matches 9 bases. This CDR3 comprises 11 residues. Germline loops: CDR1 SEHNR, CDR2 FQNEAQ (reference sequence). Trimming cost V 4 bases and J 11 bases; bases outside gene matches: 2. This chain's CDR3 is CASSSGQGAFF. The CDR3 DNA reads as TGTGCCAGCAGCTCCGGACAGGGGGCTTTCTTT.

CDR3 region: CASSPSLRETQYF. The CDR3 DNA reads as TGTGCCAGCAGCCCGAGCTTGAGGGAGACCCAGTACTTC. The genes are TRBV7-2 and TRBJ2-7; D uncertain. The assigned J gene may be wrong: the sequence end matches TRBJ2-5 better. The CDR3 extends over 13 amino acids. CDR1 and CDR2 from the germline V gene are SGHTA and FQGNSA.

On this clonotype itself: A much larger clone lies one base from this, so it may be a read error. V usage is TRBV29-1 and J usage is TRBJ2-5; the D is unclear. The DNA end lines up better with TRBJ2-1; the J call may be wrong. CDR1 is SQVTM, CDR2 ANQGSEA, per germline. The CDR3 length is 13 residues. The CDR3 coding sequence is TGCAGCGTTGATAACAGCTACCAAGAGACCCAGTTCTTC. Translation gives CSVDNSYQETQFF.

The chain is built from TRBV7-2 and TRBJ2-3; D ambiguous. Between the trimmed V and J ends, which lost 5 bases and 0 bases, there was a span of 12 bases. The CDR3 contains 15 residues. Germline-derived CDR1 and CDR2 are SGHTA and FQGNSA. Here the CDR3 DNA reads TGTGCCAGCAGCAGAAGCGTGTTTAGCACAGATACGCAGTATTTT. It encodes CASSRSVFSTDTQYF.

For the CDR3, the DNA is TGTGCCAGCAGTTGGTCGGACGGTAGCAATCAGCCCCAGCATTTT. Residues: CASSWSDGSNQPQHF. The chain carries TRBV6-6 and TRBJ1-5; D is uncertain. Germline CDR1 is MNHNY and CDR2 is SVGAGI (reference sequence). This CDR3 contains 15 residues. The V and J ends lost 4 bases and 0 bases respectively, with 10 bases between them.

The chain links TRBV3-1 to TRBJ1-1; D remains ambiguous. V shed 4 bases and J shed 4 bases, with 10 bases lying between them. The CDR3 totals 13 residues. Germline V gives CDR1 LGHDT, CDR2 YNNKEL (reference sequence). Here the CDR3 reads CASSPPKGTEAFF. The CDR3 coding sequence is TGTGCCAGCAGCCCCCCCAAGGGCACTGAAGCTTTCTTT.

The sample holds a few counts of this clonotype. A read error may be the cause here, since a much bigger clone is one base away. The chain couples TRBV7-9 to TRBJ2-6; TRBD2 might be the D (6 bases). The CDR3 runs to 14 residues. The V gene lost 9 bases and the J gene lost 0 bases, with 9 bases spanning the gap. Per germline, CDR1 SEHNR and CDR2 FQNEAQ (reference sequence). The CDR3 bases are TGTGCCAGGACTAGGGACTCTGGGGCCAACGTCCTGACTTTC. It codes for CARTRDSGANVLTF.

In its sample, this clonotype was seen a few times. In DNA form, the CDR3 reads TGCAGTGCTCAGATCAGGGGGAATGAGCAGTTCTTC. Its protein is CSAQIRGNEQFF. This chain connects TRBV20-1 to TRBJ2-1; 7 bases fit TRBD1. The CDR3 sequence is 12 residues long. J gave up 7 bases and V 5 bases, and 5 bases lay outside the gene matches. The germline V gene encodes CDR1 DFQATT and CDR2 SNEGSKA (reference sequence).

V is TRBV11-2 and J is TRBJ2-7; TRBD2 agrees at 9 bases. Losses at the gene ends were 6 bases for V and 7 bases for J; bases not matched to a gene: 16. In germline, CDR1 is SGHAT, CDR2 FQNNGV. The CDR3 sequence is 16 residues long. CDR3 coding DNA: TGTGCCAGCAGAAAGGGGGCGGGAGGGAAGAGGAATGAGCAGTACTTC. This encodes CASRKGAGGKRNEQYF.

The chain combines TRBV6-2 or TRBV6-3 with TRBJ2-3, with D uncertain. This CDR3 is 13 amino acids long. The V end lost 7 bases, the J end lost 3 bases, and 11 bases lay between the germline ends. Germline CDR1 reads MNHEY; CDR2 reads SVGEGT. The CDR3 sequence: CASTPTGTDTQYF. CDR3 nucleotide sequence: TGTGCCAGCACCCCCACTGGGACAGATACGCAGTATTTT.

Only a few counts were recorded for this clonotype. CDR3 amino acids: CAISTQGAGEKLFF. The CDR3, as DNA: TGTGCCATCAGTACTCAGGGGGCCGGCGAAAAACTGTTTTTT. The chain recombines TRBV10-3 with TRBJ1-4; 8 bases line up with TRBD1. After removal of 5 bases from V and 8 bases from J, the junction contained 7 bases not matched to a gene. Germline V CDR1 and CDR2: ENHRY, SYGVKD. The CDR3 has 14 residues.

This clonotype has more than one count but fewer than ten. The chain uses TRBV5-6 and TRBJ2-2; 9 nucleotides match TRBD2. The CDR3 loop spans 17 amino acids. CDR1 and CDR2 (germline): SGHDT, YYEEEE. V lost 1 base and J lost 3; bases outside the gene matches: 7. CDR3 sequence (DNA): TGTGCCAGCAGCTTGCTTGGCGGGAGGGCCGACACCGGGGAGCTGTTTTTT. Its protein product is CASSLLGGRADTGELFF.

The chain recombines TRBV6-6 with TRBJ2-6, with 7 bases that match TRBD2. Per the germline V gene, CDR1 is MNHNY and CDR2 is SVGAGI (reference sequence). J was trimmed by 0 bases and V by 5 bases; bases with no gene match: 7. The CDR3 extends over 17 amino acids. The chain's CDR3 is CASSLRAGSSGANVLTF. CDR3 bases: TGTGCCAGCAGTCTCCGAGCGGGGAGCTCTGGGGCCAACGTCCTGACTTTC.

This clonotype was seen a handful of times. The rearrangement uses TRBV7-9 and TRBJ2-3; tentatively, D is TRBD2 (6 bases). This CDR3 region has 13 residues. V was clipped by 5 bases and J by 4 bases, with 10 bases between them. Germline CDR1 is SEHNR and CDR2 is FQNEAQ (reference sequence). This chain's CDR3 is CASSAGGPDTQYF. In nucleotides, the CDR3 is TGTGCCAGCAGCGCTGGAGGGCCAGATACGCAGTATTTT.

The chain links TRBV20-1 to TRBJ2-7; maybe TRBD2 (7 bases). The V end was cut by 0 bases, the J end by 5 bases, with 14 bases between. The CDR3 contains 14 residues. From germline, CDR1 is DFQATT and CDR2 SNEGSKA (reference sequence). The CDR3 region is CSARDHRGGDEQYF. The CDR3 DNA reads TGCAGTGCTAGAGATCATAGAGGGGGGGACGAGCAGTACTTC.

This clonotype showed up just a few times. The rearrangement uses TRBV24-1 and TRBJ1-2, with TRBD1 matching over 9 bases. V dropped 4 bases and J dropped 8; count of bases not matched to a gene: 10. The germline gives CDR1 KGHDR, CDR2 SFDVKD. The CDR3 is 15 amino acids. The DNA of the CDR3 is TGTGCCACCAGTGAAACCGGGACAGGGTTTTACGGCTACACCTTC. Encoded protein: CATSETGTGFYGYTF.

On this clonotype: This may arise from a read error, as a much more abundant clone is one base away. The chain joins TRBV29-1 to TRBJ2-3; possible D gene TRBD1, 5 bases. The CDR3 has 13 residues. Per germline, CDR1 SQVTM and CDR2 ANQGSEA. The CDR3 DNA is TGCAGCGTTGATAGGCAGGGCACAGATACGCGGTATTTT. This sequence encodes CSVDRQGTDTRYF.

The V call is TRBV20-1, the J call TRBJ2-3, with 11 bases matching TRBD2. J gave up 4 bases and V 6 bases, and 6 bases lay outside the gene matches. This CDR3 region has 14 residues. CDR1 and CDR2 (germline): DFQATT, SNEGSKA (reference sequence). This CDR3 reads CSAVAGGLPDTQYF. Written as DNA, the CDR3 is TGCAGTGCCGTAGCGGGGGGGCTTCCAGATACGCAGTATTTT.

CDR3 DNA sequence: TGTGCCTGGAGTGGGGCCAACGTCCTGACTTTC. This gives the protein CAWSGANVLTF. The rearrangement links TRBV30 to TRBJ2-6; no reliable D call. Germline-derived CDR1 and CDR2 are GTSNPN and SVGIG (reference sequence). The ends were cut back, 1 base at V and 5 bases at J, with 0 bases in the middle. The CDR3 loop spans 11 amino acids.

The CDR3 DNA sequence: TGTGCCAGCAGCCAACACTTAGGAATCGAGCAGTACTTC. This encodes CASSQHLGIEQYF. The chain recombines TRBV3-1 with TRBJ2-7; D is unresolved. This CDR3 is built from 13 residues. The V gene's germline CDR1 is LGHDT and CDR2 YNNKEL (reference sequence). Trimming removed 2 bases at V and 6 bases at J, with 11 bases between.